These T cell receptor beta chains were read from a single sample in a study of T cell changes during pregnancy in multiple sclerosis. The data were produced by immunoSEQ multiplex PCR, yet TCRdb's version contains in-frame clones alone and is incomplete. The sample lists roughly 100,000 clones; almost 95% were seen once. The source material was peripheral blood, sampled after pregnancy. The receptors derive from a female donor with multiple sclerosis, enrolled in a pregnancy study. Both conserved end residues are part of each CDR3. A D gene is named only where the DNA matches it firmly. Where a row states a size, it is once, few, many or the class of an expanded clone; other rows omit it.

D,size,length,J,V,CDR3,DNA
TRBD2,NA,14,TRBJ2-5,TRBV7-9,CASSSGLAGETQYF,TGTGCCAGCAGCTCGGGACTAGCGGGAGAGACCCAGTACTTC
NA,NA,13,TRBJ2-7,TRBV2,CASSNLRGYEQYF,TGTGCCAGCAGTAACCTTCGGGGCTACGAGCAGTACTTC
NA,NA,14,TRBJ1-1,TRBV4-2,CASSQDQMNTEAFF,TGTGCCAGCAGCCAAGATCAGATGAACACTGAAGCTTTCTTT
TRBD1,NA,15,TRBJ1-2,TRBV27,CASSLSGQGNYGYTF,TGTGCCAGCAGTTTGTCGGGACAGGGGAACTATGGCTACACCTTC
TRBD2,NA,16,TRBJ2-1,TRBV5-1,CASSSLAGGSYNEQFF,TGCGCCAGCAGCTCCCTAGCGGGAGGGTCCTACAATGAGCAGTTCTTC
NA,once,19,TRBJ1-5,TRBV7-2,CASSLGGPGAPGSNQPQHF,TGTGCCAGCAGCTTAGGAGGGCCAGGGGCCCCAGGATCGAATCAGCCCCAGCATTTT
NA,NA,15,TRBJ2-3,TRBV14,CASSHGISGADTQYF,TGTGCCAGCAGCCATGGGATCTCAGGGGCAGATACGCAGTATTTT
TRBD2,once,15,TRBJ2-2,TRBV6-4,CASSPSGRDTGELFF,TGTGCCAGCAGTCCTAGCGGGAGGGACACCGGGGAGCTGTTTTTT
TRBD1,NA,15,TRBJ1-5,TRBV12-5,CASAAGTGGNQPQHF,TGTGCTAGTGCCGCCGGGACAGGGGGCAATCAGCCCCAGCATTTT
NA,NA,14,TRBJ1-1,TRBV18,CASSPSRQYTEAFF,TGTGCCAGCTCACCATCGAGGCAGTACACTGAAGCTTTCTTT
NA,NA,14,TRBJ1-1,TRBV5-1,CASSLELKNTEAFF,TGCGCCAGCAGCTTGGAACTGAAGAACACTGAAGCTTTCTTT
NA,NA,16,TRBJ2-5,TRBV7-2,CASSLDSRRYQETQYF,TGTGCCAGCAGCTTAGATTCAAGGCGGTACCAAGAGACCCAGTACTTC
NA,NA,14,TRBJ2-7,TRBV5-1,CASSLGVLSYEQYF,TGCGCCAGCAGCTTGGGCGTACTCTCCTACGAGCAGTACTTC
TRBD1,NA,16,TRBJ1-3,TRBV6-5,CASSFGQGRSGNTIYF,TGTGCCAGCAGTTTTGGACAGGGACGCTCTGGAAACACCATATATTTT
TRBD1,NA,19,TRBJ1-5,TRBV27,CASSLFHPDRAYSNQPQHF,TGTGCCAGCAGTTTATTTCACCCGGACAGGGCTTATAGCAATCAGCCCCAGCATTTT
TRBD2,NA,16,TRBJ2-1,TRBV2,CASSARAGGAYNEQFF,TGTGCCAGCAGCGCCCGAGCGGGGGGGGCCTACAATGAGCAGTTCTTC
NA,NA,12,TRBJ2-2,TRBV9,CASSSIPGELFF,TGTGCCAGCAGCTCTATTCCCGGGGAGCTGTTTTTT
TRBD2,NA,16,TRBJ2-1,TRBV11-2,CASSPPGTSRTNEQFF,TGTGCCAGCAGCCCGCCAGGGACTAGTAGGACCAATGAGCAGTTCTTC
TRBD1,NA,14,TRBJ1-6,TRBV6-5,CASSLDRVYSPLHF,TGTGCCAGCAGTCTGGACAGGGTTTATTCACCCCTCCACTTT
NA,NA,15,TRBJ2-7,TRBV27,CASSSPSLYGSQQYF,TGTGCCAGCAGTTCACCGAGCCTGTACGGGTCGCAGCAGTACTTC
NA,NA,15,TRBJ1-5,TRBV10-3,CAISEAGASHQPQHF,TGTGCCATCAGTGAGGCTGGGGCATCTCATCAGCCCCAGCATTTT
NA,NA,14,TRBJ2-1,TRBV7-9,CASSLSSSYNEQFF,TGTGCCAGCTCCCTCTCGAGCTCCTACAATGAGCAGTTCTTC
NA,NA,16,TRBJ2-5,TRBV6-6,CASSYSTGRGQETQYF,TGTGCCAGCAGTTACTCGACCGGCAGGGGCCAGGAGACCCAGTACTTC
NA,NA,14,TRBJ2-1,TRBV6-6,CASSWDKTYNEQFF,TGTGCCAGCAGTTGGGACAAGACCTACAATGAGCAGTTCTTC
NA,NA,14,TRBJ1-3,TRBV25-1,CASSDRVTGNTIYF,TGTGCCAGCAGTGACAGGGTAACTGGAAACACCATATATTTT
TRBD2,NA,17,TRBJ2-1,TRBV28,CASKGVGSGRAYNEQFF,TGTGCCAGCAAGGGGGTAGGGAGCGGGAGGGCCTACAATGAGCAGTTCTTC
TRBD2,NA,15,TRBJ2-1,TRBV4-1,CASSQDGSGRAEQFF,TGCGCCAGCAGCCAAGATGGAAGCGGGAGGGCCGAGCAGTTCTTC